This T cell receptor beta chain is drawn from a study of T cell changes during pregnancy in multiple sclerosis (dated by TCRdb to between 2018 and 2021). At the level of the whole study: The study examined how the T cell repertoire changed over the course of pregnancy in women with multiple sclerosis.

Library generation was performed with the immunoSEQ multiplex PCR assay. TCRdb took over this immuneACCESS table, retaining in-frame rearrangements with V and J assigned. Such tables are incomplete; in checked studies, under half of the missing clones stem from an unresolved V gene, and the remainder is unexplained. Counted in this sample were about 59,000 clones; about 93% of them appeared once. Of the sample, about 0.33% falls within the top ten clones. Concerning this clone: What antigen it recognizes has not been identified. No per-base quality is available; no much larger clone lies one base away.

The junction shows trimming of 1 base on V and 3 bases on J, and the gene matches do not reach 4 bases of it. The CDR3 spans 16 residues, from the cysteine through the phenylalanine. Only the CDR3 region is kept as DNA, spanning 48 bases read in frame from base 1. The germline V gene yields SGHDN for CDR1 and FVKESK for CDR2. Sequencing used CD4+ T cells from peripheral blood mononuclear cells, obtained before pregnancy. The chain links TRBV14 with TRBJ2-1; 9 of the junction bases match TRBD2. This TCR was recovered from a female donor with multiple sclerosis, enrolled in a pregnancy study. This receptor has the CDR3 CASSQALAGYYNEQFF. The sequenced DNA is TGTGCCAGCAGCCAAGCCCTAGCGGGATACTACAATGAGCAGTTCTTC.